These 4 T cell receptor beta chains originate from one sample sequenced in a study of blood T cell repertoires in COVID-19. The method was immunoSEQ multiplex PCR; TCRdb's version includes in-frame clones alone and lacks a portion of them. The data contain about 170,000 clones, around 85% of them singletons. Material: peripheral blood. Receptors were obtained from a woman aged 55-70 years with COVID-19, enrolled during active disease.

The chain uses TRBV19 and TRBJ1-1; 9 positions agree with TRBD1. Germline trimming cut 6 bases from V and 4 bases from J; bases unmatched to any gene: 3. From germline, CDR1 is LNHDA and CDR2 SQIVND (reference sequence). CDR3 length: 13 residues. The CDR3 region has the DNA TGTGCCAGTAGCACGGGACAGGGCACTGAAGCTTTCTTT. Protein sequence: CASSTGQGTEAFF.

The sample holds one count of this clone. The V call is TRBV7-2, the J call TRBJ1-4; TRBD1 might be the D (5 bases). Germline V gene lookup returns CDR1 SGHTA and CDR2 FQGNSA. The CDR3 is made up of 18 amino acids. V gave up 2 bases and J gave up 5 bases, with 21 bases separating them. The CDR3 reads CASSLIQLSGGVNEKLFF. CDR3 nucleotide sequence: TGTGCCAGCAGCTTAATTCAATTGTCGGGGGGGGTGAATGAAAAACTGTTTTTT.

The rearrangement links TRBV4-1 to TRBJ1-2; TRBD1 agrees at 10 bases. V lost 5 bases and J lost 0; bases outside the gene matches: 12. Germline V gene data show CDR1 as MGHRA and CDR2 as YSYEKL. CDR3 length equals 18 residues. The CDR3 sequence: CASSMPGQGQLANYGYTF. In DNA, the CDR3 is TGCGCCAGCAGCATGCCGGGACAGGGGCAGTTAGCTAACTATGGCTACACCTTC.

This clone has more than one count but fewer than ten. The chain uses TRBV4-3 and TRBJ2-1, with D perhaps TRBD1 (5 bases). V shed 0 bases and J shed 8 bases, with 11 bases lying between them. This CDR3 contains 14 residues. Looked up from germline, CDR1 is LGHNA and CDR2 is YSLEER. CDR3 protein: CASSQDGAAHEQFF. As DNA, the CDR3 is TGCGCCAGCAGCCAAGATGGGGCGGCCCATGAGCAGTTCTTC.